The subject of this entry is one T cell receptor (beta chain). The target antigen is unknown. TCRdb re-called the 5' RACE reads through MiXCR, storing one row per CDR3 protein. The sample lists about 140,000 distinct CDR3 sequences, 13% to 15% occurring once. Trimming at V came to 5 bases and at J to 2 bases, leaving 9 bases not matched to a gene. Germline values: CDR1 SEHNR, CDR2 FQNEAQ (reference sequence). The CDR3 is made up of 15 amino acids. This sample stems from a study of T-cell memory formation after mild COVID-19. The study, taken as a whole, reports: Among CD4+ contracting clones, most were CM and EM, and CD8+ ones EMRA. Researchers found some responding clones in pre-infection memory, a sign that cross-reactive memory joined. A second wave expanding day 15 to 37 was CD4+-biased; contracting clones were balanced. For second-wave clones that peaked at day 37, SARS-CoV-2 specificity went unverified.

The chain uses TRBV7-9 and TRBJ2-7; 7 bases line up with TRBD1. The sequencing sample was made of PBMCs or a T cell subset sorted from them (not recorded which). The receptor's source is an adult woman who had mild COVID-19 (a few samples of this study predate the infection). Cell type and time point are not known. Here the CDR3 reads CASSATQGPTYEQYF. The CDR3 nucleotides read TGTGCCAGCAGCGCAACACAGGGGCCCACCTACGAGCAGTACTTC.